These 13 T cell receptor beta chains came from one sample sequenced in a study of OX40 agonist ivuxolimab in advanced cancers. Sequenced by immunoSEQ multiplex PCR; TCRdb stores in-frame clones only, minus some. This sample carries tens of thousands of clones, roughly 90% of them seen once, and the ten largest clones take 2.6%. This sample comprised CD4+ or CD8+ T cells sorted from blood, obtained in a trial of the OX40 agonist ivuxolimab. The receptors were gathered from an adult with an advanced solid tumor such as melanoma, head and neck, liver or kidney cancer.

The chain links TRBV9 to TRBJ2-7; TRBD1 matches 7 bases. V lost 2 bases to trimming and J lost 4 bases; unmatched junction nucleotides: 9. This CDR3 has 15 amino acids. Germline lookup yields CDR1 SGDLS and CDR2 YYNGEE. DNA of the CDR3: TGTGCCAGCAGCGTGGCCCCGGGACAGTCATACGAGCAGTACTTC. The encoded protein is CASSVAPGQSYEQYF. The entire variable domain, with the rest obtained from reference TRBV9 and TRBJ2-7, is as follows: DSGVTQTPKHLITATGQRVTLRCSPRSGDLSVYWYQQSLDQGLQFLIQYYNGEERAKGNILERFSAQQFPDLHSELNLSSLELGDSALYFCASSVAPGQSYEQYFGPGTRLTVT.

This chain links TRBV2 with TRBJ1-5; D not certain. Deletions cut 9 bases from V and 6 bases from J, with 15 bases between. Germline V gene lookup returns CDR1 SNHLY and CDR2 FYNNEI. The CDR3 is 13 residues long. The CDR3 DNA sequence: TGTGCCAGTACGAGACGGCCCGGTCAGCCCCAGCATTTT. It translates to CASTRRPGQPQHF.

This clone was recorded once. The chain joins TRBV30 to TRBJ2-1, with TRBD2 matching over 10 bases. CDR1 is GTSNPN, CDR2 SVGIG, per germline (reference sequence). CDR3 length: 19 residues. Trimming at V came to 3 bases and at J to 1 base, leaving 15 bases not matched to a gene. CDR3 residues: CAWRTLLIQREGSYNEQFF. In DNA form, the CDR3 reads TGTGCCTGGAGAACTCTCTTAATACAGCGGGAGGGATCCTACAATGAGCAGTTCTTC.

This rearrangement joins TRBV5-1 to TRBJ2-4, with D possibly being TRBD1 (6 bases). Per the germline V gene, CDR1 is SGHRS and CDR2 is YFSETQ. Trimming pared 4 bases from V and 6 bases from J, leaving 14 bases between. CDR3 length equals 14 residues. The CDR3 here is CASSPDRLLNIQYF. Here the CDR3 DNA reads TGCGCCAGCAGCCCTGACAGGTTGTTAAACATTCAGTACTTC.

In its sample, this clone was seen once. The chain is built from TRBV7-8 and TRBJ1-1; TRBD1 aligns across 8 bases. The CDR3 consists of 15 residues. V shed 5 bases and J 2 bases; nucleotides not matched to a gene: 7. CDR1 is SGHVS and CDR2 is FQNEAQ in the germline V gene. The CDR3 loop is CASSRGQGVNTEAFF. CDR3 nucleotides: TGTGCCAGCAGCAGAGGACAGGGAGTAAACACTGAAGCTTTCTTT.

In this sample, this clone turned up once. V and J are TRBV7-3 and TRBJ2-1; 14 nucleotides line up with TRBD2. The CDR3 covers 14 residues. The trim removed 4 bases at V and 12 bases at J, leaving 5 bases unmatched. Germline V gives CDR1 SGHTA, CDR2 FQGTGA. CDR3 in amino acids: CASSSGLAGEMQFF. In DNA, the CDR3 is TGTGCCAGCAGCTCGGGACTAGCGGGAGAAATGCAGTTCTTC.

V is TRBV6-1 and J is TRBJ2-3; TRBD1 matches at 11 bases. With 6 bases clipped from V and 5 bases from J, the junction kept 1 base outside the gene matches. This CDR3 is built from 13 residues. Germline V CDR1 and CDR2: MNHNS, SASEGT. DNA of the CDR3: TGTGCCAGCAGCGGGACAGGGGGAGATACGCAGTATTTT. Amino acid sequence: CASSGTGGDTQYF.

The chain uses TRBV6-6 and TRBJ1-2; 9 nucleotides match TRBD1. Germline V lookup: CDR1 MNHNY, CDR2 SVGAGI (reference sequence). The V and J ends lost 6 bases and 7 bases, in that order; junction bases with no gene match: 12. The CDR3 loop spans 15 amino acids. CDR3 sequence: CASREQGAQVFGYTF. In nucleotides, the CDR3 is TGTGCCAGCAGGGAACAGGGGGCGCAGGTGTTTGGCTACACCTTC.

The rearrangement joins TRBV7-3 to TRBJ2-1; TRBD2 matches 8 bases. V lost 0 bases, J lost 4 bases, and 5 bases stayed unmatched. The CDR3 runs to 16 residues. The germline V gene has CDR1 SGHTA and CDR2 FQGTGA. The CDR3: CASSLTFREGYNEQFF. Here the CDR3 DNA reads TGTGCCAGCAGCTTAACGTTTCGGGAGGGATACAATGAGCAGTTCTTC.

The CDR3 protein is CASSEAWSGTVQFGEQFF. CDR3 in DNA: TGCGCCAGCAGTGAGGCGTGGAGCGGGACCGTACAATTCGGTGAGCAGTTCTTC. The chain couples TRBV10-2 to TRBJ2-1, with TRBD2 identical over 7 bases. CDR1 and CDR2 (germline): WSHSY, SAAADI. V gave up 2 bases and J gave up 9 bases; unmatched junction bases: 19. This CDR3 comprises 18 residues.

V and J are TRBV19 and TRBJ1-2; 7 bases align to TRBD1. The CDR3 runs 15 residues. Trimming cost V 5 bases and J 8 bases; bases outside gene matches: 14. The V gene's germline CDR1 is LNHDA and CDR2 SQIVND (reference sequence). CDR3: CASSPPGRGSEGYTF. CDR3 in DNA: TGTGCCAGTAGTCCTCCGGGCAGGGGGTCGGAGGGCTACACCTTC.

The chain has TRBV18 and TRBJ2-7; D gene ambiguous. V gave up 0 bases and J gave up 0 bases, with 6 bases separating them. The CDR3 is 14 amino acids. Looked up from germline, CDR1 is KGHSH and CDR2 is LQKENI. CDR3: CASSPPNFSYEQYF. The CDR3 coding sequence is TGTGCCAGCTCACCACCGAACTTCTCCTACGAGCAGTACTTC.

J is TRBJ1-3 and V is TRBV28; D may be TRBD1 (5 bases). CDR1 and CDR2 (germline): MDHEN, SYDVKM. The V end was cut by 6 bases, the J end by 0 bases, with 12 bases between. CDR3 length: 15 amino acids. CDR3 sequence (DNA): TGTGCCAGCAGCCCTGGACAAATCTCTGGAAACACCATATATTTT. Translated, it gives CASSPGQISGNTIYF. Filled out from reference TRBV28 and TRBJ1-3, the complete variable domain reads DVKVTQSSRYLVKRTGEKVFLECVQDMDHENMFWYRQDPGLGLRLIYFSYDVKMKEKGDIPEGYSVSREKKERFSLILESASTNQTSMYLCASSPGQISGNTIYFGEGSWLTVV.